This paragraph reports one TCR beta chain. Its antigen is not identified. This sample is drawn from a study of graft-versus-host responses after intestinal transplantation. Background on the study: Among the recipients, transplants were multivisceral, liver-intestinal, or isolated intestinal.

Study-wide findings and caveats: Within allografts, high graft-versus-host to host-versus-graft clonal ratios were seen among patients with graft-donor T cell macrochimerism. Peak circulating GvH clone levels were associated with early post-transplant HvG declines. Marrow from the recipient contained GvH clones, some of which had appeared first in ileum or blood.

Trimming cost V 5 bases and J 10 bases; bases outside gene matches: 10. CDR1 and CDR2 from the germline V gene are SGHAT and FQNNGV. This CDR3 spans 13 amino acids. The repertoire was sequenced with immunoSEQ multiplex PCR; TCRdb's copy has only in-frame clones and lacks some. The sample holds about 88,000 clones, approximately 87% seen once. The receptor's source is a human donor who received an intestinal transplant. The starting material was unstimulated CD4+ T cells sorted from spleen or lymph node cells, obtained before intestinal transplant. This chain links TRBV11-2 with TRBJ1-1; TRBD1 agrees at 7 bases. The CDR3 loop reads CASSTTGFPGAFF. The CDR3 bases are TGTGCCAGCAGCACGACAGGGTTCCCGGGAGCTTTCTTT.